This T cell receptor (beta chain) was sequenced in a study of cytomegalovirus exposure and HLA in healthy donors. General observations from the study: Association with HLA alleles at 0.05 false discovery rate was found for 16,951 TCR beta sequences in a later analysis.

These donors, healthy bone marrow donors, were studied. Vbeta (60) and Jbeta (13) primers were used in the PCR. The protocol was immunoSEQ multiplex PCR, while the TCRdb copy is restricted to in-frame clones and leaves out a portion. The sample yields about 150,000 clones, roughly 79% seen once. This CDR3 has 17 amino acids. V lost 8 bases to trimming and J lost 3 bases; unmatched junction nucleotides: 9. The V gene's germline CDR1 is SGHAT and CDR2 FQNNGV. With regard to this clone: Antigen specificity is unknown.

The gene calls are TRBV11-2 and TRBJ2-3; 15 bases are shared with TRBD2. This receptor was identified in a woman aged 50 to 65 in good health and CMV-seropositive. Sequencing was done on a sample of PBMCs. CDR3 region: CASAPGTSGRWTDTQYF. The CDR3 DNA is TGTGCCAGCGCCCCCGGGACTAGCGGGAGGTGGACAGATACGCAGTATTTT.